This T cell receptor beta chain was identified during a study of vaccination effects on CD4 cells after COVID-19. This CDR3 comprises 11 residues. V lost 4 bases to trimming and J lost 3 bases, with 4 bases between them. The germline V gene encodes CDR1 SGHRS and CDR2 YFSETQ. Ahead of sequencing, the ViraFEST assay grew antigen-specific CD4+ T cells using viral peptide pools. Isolating CD4+ T cells followed about 10 days of culture. Vaccine recipients lacked prior SARS-CoV-2 infection and had negative nucleocapsid antibodies. It was with about 10 IU/ml IL-2 and around 10 ug/ml peptides that around 1.9 million PBMC per well were cultured. Cultures got half-medium changes with IL-2 on days 3 and 7. This table comes from immunoSEQ multiplex PCR, and its TCRdb copy is limited to in-frame clones, with some not included. Among over 25,000 clones, over 70% were seen once, and the ten largest hold about 32%.

Note on this clone: Its antigen is unidentified.

Study-level results: The study found marked clonal contraction of infection- and vaccine-induced clones late after vaccination.

The chain uses TRBV5-1 and TRBJ1-1; D gene unclear. The source of this sequence is a human donor who received a COVID-19 vaccine. Sequenced here: CD4+ T cells from PBMCs cultured with SARS-CoV-2 spike peptides, sampled before COVID-19 vaccination. CDR3 protein: CASSRDTEAFF. CDR3 DNA sequence: TGCGCCAGCAGCCGGGACACTGAAGCTTTCTTT.